A selection of T cell receptor beta chains follows, all from one sample in a study of cytomegalovirus exposure and HLA in healthy donors. Here immunoSEQ multiplex PCR was the method, and the copy in TCRdb shows in-frame clones only, minus some. The table records approximately 75,000 clones, 65% to 90% of them present only once. The sequencing sample was made of PBMCs. These receptors came from a man between 65 and 85 years old in good health and CMV-seropositive. CDR3s include the opening cysteine and the closing phenylalanine or tryptophan. Each record gives: V gene, D gene, clone size, J gene, CDR3 protein, CDR3 DNA. D genes are given only for firm matches. For some rows the clone size is stated as once, few or many, or as a class when expanded; others skip it.

>TRBV18|TRBD1|.|TRBJ1-6
CASSPETGARSPLHF
TGTGCCAGCTCACCCGAGACAGGGGCGCGTTCACCCCTCCACTTT
>TRBV6-1|TRBD2|.|TRBJ2-1
CASSGTRGGLNEQFF
TGTGCCAGCAGTGGTACCCGGGGGGGCCTCAATGAGCAGTTCTTC
>TRBV5-1|TRBD2|.|TRBJ2-3
CASSRQSVGTSGTLQYF
TGCGCCAGCAGCCGGCAATCCGTGGGGACTAGCGGGACTTTGCAGTATTTT
>TRBV5-1|TRBD2|.|TRBJ2-3
CASSLSGTATDTQYF
TGCGCCAGCAGCTTGAGCGGGACTGCCACAGATACGCAGTATTTT
>TRBV28|.|.|TRBJ1-1
CASSLLTRNTEAFF
TGTGCCAGCAGTCTACTAACTAGGAACACTGAAGCTTTCTTT
>TRBV5-1|.|.|TRBJ1-1
CASSFVQGNTEAFF
TGCGCCAGCAGCTTTGTCCAGGGTAACACTGAAGCTTTCTTT
>TRBV5-1|.|.|TRBJ2-3
CASSGGTSTDTQYF
TGCGCCAGCAGCGGAGGAACTAGCACAGATACGCAGTATTTT
>TRBV29-1|.|.|TRBJ2-2
CSVGRVEAGELFF
TGCAGCGTTGGTCGGGTAGAAGCCGGGGAGCTGTTTTTT
>TRBV28|TRBD2|.|TRBJ2-3
CASTGTSDGDTQYF
TGTGCCAGCACTGGGACTAGCGATGGAGATACGCAGTATTTT
>TRBV5-1|TRBD2|.|TRBJ2-7
CASRGTSGTEQYF
TGCGCCAGCCGAGGGACTAGCGGGACCGAGCAGTACTTC
>TRBV29-1|.|.|TRBJ2-7
CSVETGTSTWEQYF
TGCAGCGTTGAAACCGGGACATCAACGTGGGAGCAGTACTTC
>TRBV19|TRBD1|once|TRBJ1-2
CASSGQGDYGYTF
TGTGCCAGTTCGGGACAGGGCGACTATGGCTACACCTTC
>TRBV7-9|TRBD1|.|TRBJ1-5
CASSSQGAGQPQHF
TGTGCCAGCAGTTCACAGGGGGCAGGTCAGCCCCAGCATTTT
>TRBV5-4|.|.|TRBJ1-2
CASSSRSSGEDTF
TGTGCCAGCAGTTCGCGGTCATCTGGGGAGGACACCTTC
>TRBV7-8|TRBD1|.|TRBJ1-2
CASSLWPDRDNYGYTF
TGTGCCAGCAGCTTGTGGCCCGACAGGGATAACTATGGCTACACCTTC
>TRBV19|.|few|TRBJ1-6
CASSIGYSPLHF
TGTGCCAGTAGTATCGGTTATTCACCCCTCCACTTT
>TRBV4-1|.|.|TRBJ2-6
CASSQDTVSGANVLTF
TGCGCCAGCAGCCAAGATACAGTCTCTGGGGCCAACGTCCTGACTTTC
>TRBV7-2|.|.|TRBJ1-5
CASSTDPNQPQHF
TGTGCCAGCAGCACAGACCCCAATCAGCCCCAGCATTTT
>TRBV5-1|TRBD2|.|TRBJ2-5
CASSLAGAEETQYF
TGCGCCAGCAGCCTAGCGGGGGCCGAAGAGACCCAGTACTTC
>TRBV19|.|.|TRBJ1-5
CASSISQNFQPQHF
TGTGCCAGTAGTATATCACAGAATTTTCAGCCCCAGCATTTT
>TRBV7-2|.|.|TRBJ2-1
CASSPSGISYNEQFF
TGTGCCAGCAGCCCCTCGGGGATATCCTACAATGAGCAGTTCTTC
>TRBV4-2|.|.|TRBJ2-5
CASSQATPRQETQYF
TGTGCCAGCAGCCAGGCAACGCCGAGGCAAGAGACCCAGTACTTC
>TRBV5-1|TRBD2|.|TRBJ2-7
CASSLGLAGVEQYF
TGCGCCAGCAGCTTGGGACTAGCGGGAGTCGAGCAGTACTTC
>TRBV11-2|TRBD2|few|TRBJ2-7
CASSLGLAGTYEQYF
TGTGCCAGCAGCTTAGGGCTAGCGGGCACCTACGAGCAGTACTTC
>TRBV7-8|.|few|TRBJ2-7
CASSPATGISYEQYF
TGTGCCAGCAGCCCGGCCACGGGGATCTCCTACGAGCAGTACTTC
>TRBV2|.|.|TRBJ2-3
CASSRTDTQYF
TGTGCCAGCAGCCGGACAGATACGCAGTATTTT
>TRBV28|.|.|TRBJ1-5
CASRVGGTSNQPQHF
TGTGCCAGCCGCGTGGGCGGGACTAGCAATCAGCCCCAGCATTTT
>TRBV18|.|.|TRBJ2-5
CASSGQEQYF
TGTGCCAGCTCAGGACAAGAGCAGTACTTC
>TRBV5-6|TRBD1|.|TRBJ2-4
CASRGQGTNIQYF
TGTGCCAGCAGGGGACAGGGGACGAACATTCAGTACTTC
>TRBV5-4|TRBD1|.|TRBJ2-1
CASSPGTAYNEQFF
TGTGCCAGCAGCCCCGGGACAGCCTACAATGAGCAGTTCTTC
>TRBV5-4|TRBD2|.|TRBJ2-1
CASSSTSGTYNEQFF
TGTGCCAGCAGCTCGACTAGCGGGACCTACAATGAGCAGTTCTTC
>TRBV5-1|TRBD2|.|TRBJ2-5
CASNSGLAGEETQYF
TGCGCCAGCAACTCAGGACTAGCGGGAGAAGAGACCCAGTACTTC
>TRBV10-3|TRBD1|.|TRBJ2-7
CAISGQGAYEQYF
TGTGCCATCAGTGGACAGGGGGCCTACGAGCAGTACTTC
>TRBV5-6|.|.|TRBJ1-2
CASSTRQSLNNYGYTF
TGTGCCAGCAGCACCCGACAGTCCCTGAATAACTATGGCTACACCTTC
>TRBV12-2|.|.|TRBJ2-1
CASRFSGTGTSSATQSGEQFF
TGTGCAAGTCGCTTCTCCGGGACAGGAACTTCTAGCGCCACCCAGAGCGGTGAGCAGTTCTTC
>TRBV28|.|.|TRBJ2-6
CASSGSGNPSGANVLTF
TGTGCCAGCAGTGGATCAGGGAATCCGTCTGGGGCCAACGTCCTGACTTTC
>TRBV10-1|.|.|TRBJ2-1
CASSGQKYNEQFF
TGCGCCAGCAGCGGACAGAAATACAATGAGCAGTTCTTC
>TRBV6-1|TRBD2|.|TRBJ2-1
CASSEIFGGGNEQFF
TGTGCCAGCAGTGAAATTTTCGGGGGGGGGAATGAGCAGTTCTTC
>TRBV6-5|.|.|TRBJ1-1
CASSRYGNTEAFF
TGTGCCAGCAGCCGTTACGGGAACACTGAAGCTTTCTTT
>TRBV7-3|.|.|TRBJ2-3
CASRGGDITDTQYF
TGTGCCTCAAGAGGGGGAGACATTACAGATACGCAGTATTTT